Listed below are T cell receptor beta chains from one sample, sequenced in a study of cytomegalovirus exposure and HLA in healthy donors. Sequenced by immunoSEQ multiplex PCR; TCRdb stores in-frame clones only, minus some. In the table there are around 100,000 clones, around three quarters of which are singletons. The specimen sequenced was PBMCs. The receptors here all came from a man in his thirties or forties in good health and CMV-seronegative. Each CDR3 is given with its conserved first and last residue. A D gene is named only where the DNA matches it firmly. Rows give clone size only sometimes, using once, few, many, or a class for an expanded clone.

-	-	TRBV6-5	TRBJ1-5	CASSYSGQYDQPQHF	TGTGCCAGCAGTTACTCGGGACAATATGATCAGCCCCAGCATTTT
-	TRBD2	TRBV27	TRBJ2-3	CASSPQTSYGITDTQYF	TGTGCCAGCAGTCCTCAGACTAGCTACGGGATCACAGATACGCAGTATTTT
once	-	TRBV7-2	TRBJ1-5	CASSFGSGQPVPQHF	TGTGCCAGCAGCTTCGGTTCCGGACAGCCTGTTCCCCAGCATTTT
-	TRBD1	TRBV5-1	TRBJ1-1	CASSGDRVTRTEAFF	TGCGCCAGCAGCGGGGACAGGGTGACTAGAACTGAAGCTTTCTTT
many	TRBD1	TRBV4-3	TRBJ2-7	CASSQNLGQGADEQYF	TGCGCCAGCAGCCAAAACCTGGGACAGGGGGCTGACGAGCAGTACTTC
-	-	TRBV6-5	TRBJ1-1	CASSQYPGMTEAFF	TGTGCCAGCAGTCAGTATCCAGGGATGACTGAAGCTTTCTTT
-	-	TRBV19	TRBJ1-3	CATWKAQPGNTIYF	TGTGCCACTTGGAAGGCACAGCCTGGAAACACCATATATTTT
-	TRBD1	TRBV7-2	TRBJ2-5	CASSWTGGQETQYF	TGTGCCAGCAGCTGGACAGGGGGGCAAGAGACCCAGTACTTC
-	-	TRBV28	TRBJ2-7	CASSLVGGGYEQYF	TGTGCCAGCAGCTTAGTTGGGGGCGGCTACGAGCAGTACTTC
-	TRBD1	TRBV5-3	TRBJ1-1	CARSLQGDRVRVNTEAFF	TGTGCCAGAAGCTTACAGGGGGATAGGGTTAGGGTGAACACTGAAGCTTTCTTT
once	TRBD1	TRBV6-5	TRBJ2-1	CAAKAPGQLHNEQFF	TGTGCCGCAAAGGCGCCGGGACAGCTCCACAATGAGCAGTTCTTC
-	TRBD1	TRBV9	TRBJ1-4	CASSAGTGGEKLFF	TGTGCCAGCAGCGCCGGGACAGGGGGTGAAAAACTGTTTTTT
-	-	TRBV6-5	TRBJ1-5	CASSPTGGYQPQHF	TGTGCCAGCAGCCCGACGGGGGGCTATCAGCCCCAGCATTTT
many	-	TRBV6-1	TRBJ1-3	CASRATAQGGNTIYF	TGTGCCAGCAGGGCTACAGCCCAGGGTGGAAACACCATATATTTT
-	TRBD2	TRBV7-9	TRBJ2-5	CASSLLAGAETQYF	TGTGCCAGCAGCTTACTAGCGGGAGCAGAGACCCAGTACTTC
-	TRBD1	TRBV29-1	TRBJ1-4	CSVGTGGNEKLFF	TGCAGCGTTGGGACAGGGGGTAATGAAAAACTGTTTTTT
-	-	TRBV27	TRBJ1-5	CASSKTGTRYSNQPQHF	TGTGCCAGCAGTAAAACCGGGACAAGATATAGCAATCAGCCCCAGCATTTT
-	TRBD2	TRBV7-2	TRBJ2-7	CASSLSSGRSQGEQYF	TGTGCCAGCAGCTTATCCAGCGGGAGAAGCCAAGGCGAGCAGTACTTC
-	-	TRBV5-1	TRBJ2-7	CASSLGGGASYEQYF	TGCGCCAGCAGCTTAGGGGGGGGCGCATCCTACGAGCAGTACTTC
-	-	TRBV29-1	TRBJ2-7	CSVGQYAYEQYF	TGCAGCGTCGGACAATACGCCTACGAGCAGTACTTC
-	-	TRBV7-7	TRBJ2-5	CASSLRSGPQETQYF	TGTGCCAGCAGCCTTCGATCAGGGCCTCAAGAGACCCAGTACTTC
once	-	TRBV5-4	TRBJ2-5	CASSLVSGQETQYF	TGTGCCAGCAGCTTGGTTAGCGGACAAGAGACCCAGTACTTC
few	TRBD1	TRBV11-3	TRBJ2-2	CASSQFQGESSAGELFF	TGTGCCAGCAGCCAGTTTCAGGGGGAAAGTTCGGCCGGGGAGCTGTTTTTT
-	-	TRBV19	TRBJ1-1	CAARGGNTEAFF	TGTGCCGCTAGGGGAGGGAACACTGAAGCTTTCTTT
-	TRBD1	TRBV6-1	TRBJ2-3	CASGGTGNTDTQYF	TGTGCCAGCGGGGGGACAGGGAACACAGATACGCAGTATTTT
-	TRBD1	TRBV19	TRBJ1-1	CASSIGGQGAHAFF	TGTGCCAGTAGTATCGGGGGACAGGGGGCTCACGCTTTCTTT
-	TRBD1	TRBV5-1	TRBJ1-4	CASSYRGDEKLFF	TGCGCCAGCAGCTACAGGGGGGATGAAAAACTGTTTTTT
-	-	TRBV7-9	TRBJ2-3	CASSLGSGSTDTQYF	TGTGCCAGCAGCTTAGGTTCAGGGTCCACAGATACGCAGTATTTT
-	-	TRBV4-3	TRBJ1-1	CASSPGQNTEAFF	TGCGCCAGCAGCCCAGGACAGAACACTGAAGCTTTCTTT
-	-	TRBV21-1	TRBJ1-5	CASSKAETATQPQHF	TGTGCCAGCAGCAAAGCCGAGACAGCGACTCAGCCCCAGCATTTT
once	TRBD1	TRBV30	TRBJ2-1	CAWSSLTGLYNEQFF	TGTGCCTGGAGCTCTTTGACAGGGTTGTACAATGAGCAGTTCTTC
few	TRBD1	TRBV30	TRBJ1-6	CAWRPKGQDNSPLHF	TGTGCCTGGAGGCCCAAGGGACAGGATAATTCACCCCTCCACTTT
-	-	TRBV2	TRBJ1-2	CASKRGGGYGYTF	TGTGCCAGCAAGAGGGGCGGGGGCTATGGCTACACCTTC
-	TRBD2	TRBV7-3	TRBJ2-3	CASSTGGVADTQYF	TGTGCCAGCAGCACCGGGGGGGTGGCAGATACGCAGTATTTT
-	-	TRBV5-1	TRBJ2-5	CASSLDPGETQYF	TGCGCCAGCAGCTTGGATCCAGGAGAGACCCAGTACTTC
-	-	TRBV2	TRBJ1-5	CASSEGTPGLNQPQHF	TGTGCCAGCAGTGAGGGGACACCCGGATTAAATCAGCCCCAGCATTTT
few	TRBD1	TRBV28	TRBJ2-2	CASSLTGDTGELFF	TGTGCCAGCAGTTTAACAGGGGACACCGGGGAGCTGTTTTTT
-	-	TRBV30	TRBJ2-7	CAWDRSYEQYF	TGTGCCTGGGACAGAAGCTACGAGCAGTACTTC
-	-	TRBV30	TRBJ1-3	CAWSQGGNTIYF	TGTGCCTGGAGTCAGGGTGGAAACACCATATATTTT
-	TRBD1	TRBV28	TRBJ1-2	CASTRDRDYGYTF	TGTGCCAGCACCAGGGACAGGGACTATGGCTACACCTTC
-	-	TRBV5-6	TRBJ2-2	CASSLETRNTGELFF	TGTGCCAGCAGCTTGGAGACTAGAAACACCGGGGAGCTGTTTTTT
-	TRBD1	TRBV10-1	TRBJ2-1	CASRAQGDNEQFF	TGCGCCAGCAGGGCTCAGGGGGACAATGAGCAGTTCTTC
-	TRBD1	TRBV19	TRBJ1-5	CASSYTGGGQPQHF	TGTGCCAGTAGCTACACAGGGGGCGGTCAGCCCCAGCATTTT
-	TRBD2	TRBV19	TRBJ2-3	CASSAGGSGGIGTDTQYF	TGTGCCAGTAGTGCCGGAGGGAGCGGGGGAATTGGCACAGATACGCAGTATTTT
-	TRBD1	TRBV7-9	TRBJ1-4	CASSFRQGASEKLFF	TGTGCCAGCAGCTTCCGACAGGGGGCTAGTGAAAAACTGTTTTTT
-	TRBD1	TRBV11-2	TRBJ1-5	CASSATGGLQPQHF	TGTGCCAGCAGCGCTACAGGGGGTCTTCAGCCCCAGCATTTT
-	-	TRBV30	TRBJ1-2	CAWSVLEGYTF	TGTGCCTGGAGTGTCTTAGAGGGCTACACCTTC
-	-	TRBV25-1	TRBJ1-6	CASSEYGSSYNSPLHF	TGTGCCAGCAGTGAATATGGCAGTTCCTATAATTCACCCCTCCACTTT
-	TRBD2	TRBV27	TRBJ2-7	CASSYSGASYEQYF	TGTGCCAGCAGTTATAGCGGGGCCAGCTACGAGCAGTACTTC
-	TRBD1	TRBV4-1	TRBJ2-6	CASSQDLWTGVSSGANVLTF	TGCGCCAGCAGCCAAGATCTTTGGACAGGGGTATCGTCTGGGGCCAACGTCCTGACTTTC
-	-	TRBV30	TRBJ1-6	CAWSVRGDNSPLHF	TGTGCCTGGAGTGTACGGGGGGATAATTCACCCCTCCACTTT
-	-	TRBV5-1	TRBJ1-1	CASSLVHRDPEAFF	TGCGCCAGCAGCTTGGTTCACAGGGATCCTGAAGCTTTCTTT
-	TRBD2	TRBV5-1	TRBJ2-7	CASSETSGRTYEQYF	TGCGCCAGCAGCGAGACTAGCGGGAGAACCTACGAGCAGTACTTC